What follows are 15 T cell receptor beta chains derived from one specimen sequenced in a study of T cell responses to AZD1222 COVID-19 vaccine. Assay: immunoSEQ multiplex PCR; the TCRdb copy retains only in-frame clones and omits some. The sample shows some 150,000 clones, approximately 88% of them seen only once. The sequences come from peripheral blood, collected 28 days after the second dose of the MenACWY control vaccine. The receptors stem from an adult who received the MenACWY meningococcal vaccine as a control.

This clone was recorded once. The rearrangement links TRBV30 to TRBJ2-2; TRBD2 matches at 8 bases. This CDR3 is 15 amino acids long. V gave up 3 bases and J gave up 2 bases; unmatched junction bases: 5. The germline V gene has CDR1 GTSNPN and CDR2 SVGIG (reference sequence). CDR3 region: CAWSPRGGNTGELFF. In nucleotides, the CDR3 is TGTGCCTGGAGCCCCCGGGGGGGTAACACCGGGGAGCTGTTTTTT.

The rearrangement uses TRBV19 and TRBJ2-5, with D tentatively TRBD1 (6 bases). This CDR3 spans 15 amino acids. Trimming cost V 5 bases and J 1 base, with 14 bases left between them. Germline assignment: CDR1 LNHDA and CDR2 SQIVND (reference sequence). The CDR3 sequence: CASSPGDTVQETQYF. The DNA for the CDR3 is TGTGCCAGTAGTCCAGGGGACACAGTCCAAGAGACCCAGTACTTC. Variable domain in full (rest from reference TRBV19 and TRBJ2-5): DGGITQSPKYLFRKEGQNVTLSCEQNLNHDAMYWYRQDPGQGLRLIYYSQIVNDFQKGDIAEGYSVSREKKESFPLTVTSAQKNPTAFYLCASSPGDTVQETQYFGPGTRLLVL.

V is TRBV20-1 and J is TRBJ1-3; weak D call: TRBD1 (5 bases). Germline assignment: CDR1 DFQATT and CDR2 SNEGSKA (reference sequence). V lost 6 bases to trimming and J lost 7 bases, with 10 bases between them. The CDR3 has 11 residues. CDR3 sequence reads: CSAARGNTIYF. CDR3 bases: TGCAGTGCCGCCCGGGGGAACACCATATATTTT.

V and J are TRBV4-3 and TRBJ1-1, with a tentative D call TRBD1 (5 bases). The CDR3 is made up of 17 amino acids. V dropped 4 bases and J dropped 1 base, with 19 bases sitting between them. CDR1 and CDR2 (germline): LGHNA, YSLEER. This CDR3 reads CASSPLGREDENTEAFF. For the CDR3, the DNA is TGCGCCAGCAGCCCCCTCGGCAGGGAAGACGAGAACACTGAAGCTTTCTTT.

The chain combines TRBV5-1 with TRBJ2-5; 9 bases are shared with TRBD2. V shed 4 bases and J 0 bases; nucleotides not matched to a gene: 16. From germline, CDR1 is SGHRS and CDR2 YFSETQ. CDR3 length: 19 amino acids. The CDR3 DNA follows: TGCGCCAGCAGCCGAGGCCTAGCGGGGAGGCCATTCTACCAAGAGACCCAGTACTTC. Translated: CASSRGLAGRPFYQETQYF.

The chain is built from TRBV27 and TRBJ2-7; D remains ambiguous. Trimming removed 3 bases from V and 2 bases from J, with 8 bases in between. Per germline, CDR1 MNHEY and CDR2 SMNVEV (reference sequence). CDR3 size: 13 residues. CDR3 coding DNA: TGTGCCAGCAGTTTTACCCCCGCCTACGAGCAGTACTTC. Translating it yields CASSFTPAYEQYF.

The rearrangement links TRBV7-9 to TRBJ1-5; no clear D gene. Looked up from germline, CDR1 is SEHNR and CDR2 is FQNEAQ (reference sequence). V was clipped by 2 bases and J by 7 bases, with 6 bases between them. This CDR3 comprises 12 residues. The chain's CDR3 is CASSLPGQPQHF. CDR3 nucleotide sequence: TGTGCCAGCAGCTTACCGGGACAGCCCCAGCATTTT.

The V call is TRBV28, the J call TRBJ1-6; D is uncertain. CDR1 is MDHEN, CDR2 SYDVKM, per germline. This CDR3 is built from 12 residues. V was clipped by 2 bases and J by 14 bases, with 10 bases between them. This chain's CDR3 is CASSLMYPALHF. CDR3 DNA sequence: TGTGCCAGCAGTTTAATGTACCCAGCCCTCCACTTT.

This rearrangement joins TRBV7-9 to TRBJ1-1; tentatively, D is TRBD1 (5 bases). With 5 bases removed from V and 6 bases from J, the gap between germline ends came to 13 bases. This CDR3 spans 13 amino acids. Germline V gene data show CDR1 as SEHNR and CDR2 as FQNEAQ (reference sequence). DNA of the CDR3: TGTGCCAGCAGCCCCCGAGTGGGGGCTGAAGCTTTCTTT. It specifies CASSPRVGAEAFF.

V and J are TRBV5-4 and TRBJ2-1; 12 positions match TRBD2. The germline V gene encodes CDR1 SGHNT and CDR2 YYREEE (reference sequence). The CDR3 contains 14 residues. The ends lost 3 bases at V and 8 bases at J; junction bases unmatched: 3. The CDR3 here is CASSSTSGSDEQFF. As DNA, the CDR3 is TGTGCCAGCAGCTCGACTAGCGGGAGTGATGAGCAGTTCTTC.

The chain couples TRBV10-3 to TRBJ2-1; D remains unclear. CDR3 length equals 12 residues. V gave up 2 bases and J gave up 8 bases, with 7 bases separating them. Per germline, CDR1 ENHRY and CDR2 SYGVKD. CDR3 sequence reads: CAISERKDEQFF. The CDR3 DNA is TGTGCCATCAGTGAGAGAAAGGATGAGCAGTTCTTC.

This clone was seen a single time. This sequence joins TRBV6-5 and TRBJ2-2; perhaps TRBD1 as D (6 bases). The germline V gene encodes CDR1 MNHEY and CDR2 SVGAGI. Deletions cut 4 bases from V and 9 bases from J, with 15 bases between. CDR3 length equals 14 residues. This CDR3 reads CASSSKGDPRELFF. CDR3 bases: TGTGCCAGCAGTTCGAAGGGGGACCCCCGGGAGCTGTTTTTT.

V is TRBV5-5 and J is TRBJ1-5, with a tentative D call TRBD1 (6 bases). This CDR3 is built from 16 residues. The germline gives CDR1 SGHKS, CDR2 YYEKEE (reference sequence). Trimming stripped 0 bases from V and 0 bases from J, with 10 bases between. CDR3 in DNA: TGTGCCAGCAGCTTGGAAGGGGGTTATAGCAATCAGCCCCAGCATTTT. Amino acid sequence: CASSLEGGYSNQPQHF.

This clone was observed once. The chain uses TRBV28 and TRBJ2-1, with unresolved D. Deletions cut 3 bases from V and 4 bases from J, with 7 bases between. Germline V gene data show CDR1 as MDHEN and CDR2 as SYDVKM. There are 13 residues in the CDR3. CDR3 loop: CASSFAEYNEQFF. Here the CDR3 DNA reads TGTGCCAGCAGTTTTGCGGAGTACAATGAGCAGTTCTTC.

The chain has TRBV6-5 and TRBJ2-7; 8 bases align to TRBD1. Looked up from germline, CDR1 is MNHEY and CDR2 is SVGAGI. CDR3 length: 15 amino acids. V was pared by 0 bases and J by 5 bases, with 6 bases of the junction left unmatched. The CDR3 region is CASSYSGQGVDEQYF. The CDR3 DNA sequence: TGTGCCAGCAGTTACTCTGGACAGGGTGTGGACGAGCAGTACTTC.